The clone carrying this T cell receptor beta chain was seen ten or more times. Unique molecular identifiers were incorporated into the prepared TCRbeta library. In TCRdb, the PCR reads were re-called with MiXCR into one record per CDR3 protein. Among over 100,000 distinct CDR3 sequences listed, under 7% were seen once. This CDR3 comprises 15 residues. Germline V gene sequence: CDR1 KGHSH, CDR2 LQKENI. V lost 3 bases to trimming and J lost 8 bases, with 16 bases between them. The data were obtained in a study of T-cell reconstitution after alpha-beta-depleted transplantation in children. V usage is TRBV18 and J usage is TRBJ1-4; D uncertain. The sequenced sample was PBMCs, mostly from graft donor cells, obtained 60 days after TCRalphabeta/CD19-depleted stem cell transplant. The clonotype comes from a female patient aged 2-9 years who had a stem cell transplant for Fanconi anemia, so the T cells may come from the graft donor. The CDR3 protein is CASSPAMNLQEKLFF. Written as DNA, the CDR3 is TGTGCCAGCTCACCCGCAATGAACCTTCAAGAAAAACTGTTTTTT.